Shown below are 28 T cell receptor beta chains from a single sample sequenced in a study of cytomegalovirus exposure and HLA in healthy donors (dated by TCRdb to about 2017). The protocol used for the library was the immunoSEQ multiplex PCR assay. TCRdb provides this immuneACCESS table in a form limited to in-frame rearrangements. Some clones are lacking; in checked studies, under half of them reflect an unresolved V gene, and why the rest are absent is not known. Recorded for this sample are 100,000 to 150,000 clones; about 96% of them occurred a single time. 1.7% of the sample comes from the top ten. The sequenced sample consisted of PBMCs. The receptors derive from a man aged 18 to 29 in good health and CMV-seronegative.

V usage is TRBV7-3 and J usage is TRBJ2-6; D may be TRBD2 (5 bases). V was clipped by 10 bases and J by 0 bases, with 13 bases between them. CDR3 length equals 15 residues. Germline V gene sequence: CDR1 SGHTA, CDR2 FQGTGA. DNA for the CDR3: TGTGCCACCGGAGGCCGGATCTCTGGGGCCAACGTCCTGACTTTC. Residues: CATGGRISGANVLTF.

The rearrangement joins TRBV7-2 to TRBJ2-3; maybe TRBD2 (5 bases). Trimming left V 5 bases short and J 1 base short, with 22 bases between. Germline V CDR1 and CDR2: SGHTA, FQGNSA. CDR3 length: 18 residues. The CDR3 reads CASSHGVAGVFGTDTQYF. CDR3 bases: TGTGCCAGCAGCCACGGGGTTGCGGGTGTTTTTGGCACAGATACGCAGTATTTT.

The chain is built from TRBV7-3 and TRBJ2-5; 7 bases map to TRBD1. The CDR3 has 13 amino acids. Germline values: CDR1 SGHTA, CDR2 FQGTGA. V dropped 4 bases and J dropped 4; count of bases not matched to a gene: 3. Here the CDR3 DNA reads TGTGCCAGCAGCTCAGGGGGAGCAGAGACCCAGTACTTC. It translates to CASSSGGAETQYF.

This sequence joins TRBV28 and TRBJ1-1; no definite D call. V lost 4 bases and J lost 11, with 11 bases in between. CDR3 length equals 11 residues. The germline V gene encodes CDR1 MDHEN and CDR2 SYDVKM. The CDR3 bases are TGTGCCAGCAGTTCGGACTTAGGGGCTTTCTTT. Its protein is CASSSDLGAFF.

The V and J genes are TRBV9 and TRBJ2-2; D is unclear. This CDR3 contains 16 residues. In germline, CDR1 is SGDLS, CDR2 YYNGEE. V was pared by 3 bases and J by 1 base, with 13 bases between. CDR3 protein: CASSEPQSGNTGELFF. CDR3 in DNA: TGTGCCAGCAGCGAGCCCCAATCGGGGAACACCGGGGAGCTGTTTTTT.

The CDR3 protein is CASSSTDQPQHF. The CDR3 bases are TGTGCCAGCAGCTCCACGGATCAGCCCCAGCATTTT. The chain carries TRBV13 and TRBJ1-5, with D unresolved. The CDR3 loop spans 12 amino acids. Germline values: CDR1 PRHDT, CDR2 FYEKMQ (reference sequence). The germline V and J ends were trimmed by 4 bases and 5 bases, with 6 bases remaining between them.

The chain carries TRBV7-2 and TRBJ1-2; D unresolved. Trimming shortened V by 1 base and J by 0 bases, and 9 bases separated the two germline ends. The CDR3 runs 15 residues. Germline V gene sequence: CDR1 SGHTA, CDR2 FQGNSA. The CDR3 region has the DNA TGTGCCAGCAGCTTAGATTGGCAGGCTAACTATGGCTACACCTTC. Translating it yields CASSLDWQANYGYTF. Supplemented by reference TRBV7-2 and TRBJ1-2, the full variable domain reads GAGVSQSPSNKVTEKGKDVELRCDPISGHTALYWYRQSLGQGLEFLIYFQGNSAPDKSGLPSDRFSAERTGGSVSTLTIQRTQQEDSAVYLCASSLDWQANYGYTFGSGTRLTVV.

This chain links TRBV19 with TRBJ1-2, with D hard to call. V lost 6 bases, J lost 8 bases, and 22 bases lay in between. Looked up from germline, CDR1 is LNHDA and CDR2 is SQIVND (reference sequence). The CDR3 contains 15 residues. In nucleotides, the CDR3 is TGTGCCAGTAGCGATCTCCTTACGGGGAGGGTAGGCTACACCTTC. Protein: CASSDLLTGRVGYTF.

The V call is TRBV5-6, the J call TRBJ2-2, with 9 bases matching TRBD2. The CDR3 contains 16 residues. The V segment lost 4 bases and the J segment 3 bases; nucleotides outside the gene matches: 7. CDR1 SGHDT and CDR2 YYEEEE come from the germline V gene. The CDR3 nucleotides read TGTGCCAGCAGCCCTCTTAGCGGGAGCTACACCGGGGAGCTGTTTTTT. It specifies CASSPLSGSYTGELFF.

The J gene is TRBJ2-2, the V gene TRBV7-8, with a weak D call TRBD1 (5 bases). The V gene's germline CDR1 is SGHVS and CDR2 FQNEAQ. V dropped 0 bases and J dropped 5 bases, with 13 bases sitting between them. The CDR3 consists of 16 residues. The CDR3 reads CASSLARQGRTGELFF. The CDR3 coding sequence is TGTGCCAGCAGCTTAGCGCGTCAGGGAAGAACCGGGGAGCTGTTTTTT. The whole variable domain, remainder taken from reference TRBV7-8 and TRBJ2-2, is GAGVSQSPRYKVAKRGQDVALRCDPISGHVSLFWYQQALGQGPEFLTYFQNEAQLDKSGLPSDRFFAERPEGSVSTLKIQRTQQEDSAVYLCASSLARQGRTGELFFGEGSRLTVL.

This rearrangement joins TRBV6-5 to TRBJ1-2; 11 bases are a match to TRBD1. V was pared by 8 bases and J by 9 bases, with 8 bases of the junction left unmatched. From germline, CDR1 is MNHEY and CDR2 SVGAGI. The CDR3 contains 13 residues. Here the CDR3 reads CASLLGQGASYTF. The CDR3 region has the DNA TGTGCCAGCCTTCTTGGACAGGGGGCGAGCTACACCTTC.

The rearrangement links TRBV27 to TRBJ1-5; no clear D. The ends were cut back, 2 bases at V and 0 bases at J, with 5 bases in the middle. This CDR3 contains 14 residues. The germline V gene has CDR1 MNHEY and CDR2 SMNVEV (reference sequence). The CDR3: CASSLAGSNQPQHF. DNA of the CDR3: TGTGCCAGCAGTTTAGCAGGTAGCAATCAGCCCCAGCATTTT.

DNA for the CDR3: TGTGCCAGCAGCTTGTATCAGCAGCCCCAGCATTTT. Residues: CASSLYQQPQHF. V usage is TRBV5-8 and J usage is TRBJ1-5; D unclear. CDR1 and CDR2 from the germline V gene are SGHTS and YDEGEE. This CDR3 is 12 amino acids long. With 1 base removed from V and 7 bases from J, the gap between germline ends came to 6 bases.

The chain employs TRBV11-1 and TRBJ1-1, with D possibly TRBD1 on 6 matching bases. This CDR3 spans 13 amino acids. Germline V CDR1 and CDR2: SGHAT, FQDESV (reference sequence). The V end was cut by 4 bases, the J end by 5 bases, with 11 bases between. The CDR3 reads CASSYRANTEAFF. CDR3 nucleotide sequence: TGTGCCAGCAGCTACAGGGCAAATACTGAAGCTTTCTTT.

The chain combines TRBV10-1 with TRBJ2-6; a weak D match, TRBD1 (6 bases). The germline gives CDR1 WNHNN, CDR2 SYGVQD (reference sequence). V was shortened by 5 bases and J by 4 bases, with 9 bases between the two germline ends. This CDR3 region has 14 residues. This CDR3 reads CASSTGFGANVLTF. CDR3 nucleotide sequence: TGCGCCAGCAGTACAGGGTTCGGGGCCAACGTCCTGACTTTC.

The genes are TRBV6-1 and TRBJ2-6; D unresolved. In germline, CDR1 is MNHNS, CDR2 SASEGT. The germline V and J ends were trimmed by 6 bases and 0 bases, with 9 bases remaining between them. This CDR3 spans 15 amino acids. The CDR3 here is CASRVQTSGANVLTF. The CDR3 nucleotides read TGTGCCAGCAGGGTACAGACCTCTGGGGCCAACGTCCTGACTTTC.

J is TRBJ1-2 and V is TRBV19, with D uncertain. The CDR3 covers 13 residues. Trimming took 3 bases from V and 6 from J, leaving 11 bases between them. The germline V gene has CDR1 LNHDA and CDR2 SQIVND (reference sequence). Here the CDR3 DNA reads TGTGCCAGTAGTATCCGAGGGCCCGATGGCTACACCTTC. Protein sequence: CASSIRGPDGYTF. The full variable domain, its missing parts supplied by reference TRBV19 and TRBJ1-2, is DGGITQSPKYLFRKEGQNVTLSCEQNLNHDAMYWYRQDPGQGLRLIYYSQIVNDFQKGDIAEGYSVSREKKESFPLTVTSAQKNPTAFYLCASSIRGPDGYTFGSGTRLTVV.

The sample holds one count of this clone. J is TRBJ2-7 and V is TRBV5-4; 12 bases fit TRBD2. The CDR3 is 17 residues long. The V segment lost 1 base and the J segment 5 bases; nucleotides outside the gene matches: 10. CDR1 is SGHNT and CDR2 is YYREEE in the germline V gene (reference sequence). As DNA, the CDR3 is TGTGCCAGCAGCTTGTTAAGGCTAGCGGGAGGGCCGGACGAGCAGTACTTC. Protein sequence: CASSLLRLAGGPDEQYF.

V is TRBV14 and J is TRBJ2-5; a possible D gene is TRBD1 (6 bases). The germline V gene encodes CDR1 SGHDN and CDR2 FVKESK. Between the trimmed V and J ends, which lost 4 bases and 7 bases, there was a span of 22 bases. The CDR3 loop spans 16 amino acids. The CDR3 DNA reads TGTGCCAGCAGCCGGTCAGGGGCCGGGTCAGCGGCGACCCAGTACTTC. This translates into CASSRSGAGSAATQYF.

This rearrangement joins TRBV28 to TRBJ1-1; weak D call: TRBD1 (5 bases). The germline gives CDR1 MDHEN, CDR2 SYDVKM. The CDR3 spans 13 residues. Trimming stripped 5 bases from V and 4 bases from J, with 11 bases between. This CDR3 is CASSNGGTTEAFF. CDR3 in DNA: TGTGCCAGCAGTAACGGGGGGACCACTGAAGCTTTCTTT.

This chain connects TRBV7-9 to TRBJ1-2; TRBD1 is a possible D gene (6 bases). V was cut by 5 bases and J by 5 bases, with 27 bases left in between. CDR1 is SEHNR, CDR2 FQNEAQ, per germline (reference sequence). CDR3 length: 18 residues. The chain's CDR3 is CASSPGLRTDTYQYGYTF. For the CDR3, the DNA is TGTGCCAGCAGCCCTGGGTTGAGGACAGATACTTACCAGTATGGCTACACCTTC.

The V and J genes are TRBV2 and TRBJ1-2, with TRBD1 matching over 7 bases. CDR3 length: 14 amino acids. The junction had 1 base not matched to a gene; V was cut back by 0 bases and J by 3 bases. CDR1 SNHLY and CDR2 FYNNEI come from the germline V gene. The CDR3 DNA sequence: TGTGCCAGCAGTGAAGCGGGGACAGACTATGGCTACACCTTC. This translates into CASSEAGTDYGYTF.

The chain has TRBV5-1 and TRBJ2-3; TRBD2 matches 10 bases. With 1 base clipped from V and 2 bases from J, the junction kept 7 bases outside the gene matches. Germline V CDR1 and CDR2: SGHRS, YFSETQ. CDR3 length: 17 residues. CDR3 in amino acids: CASSLLPSGGVTDTQYF. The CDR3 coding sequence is TGCGCCAGCAGCTTGCTCCCTAGCGGGGGTGTCACAGATACGCAGTATTTT.

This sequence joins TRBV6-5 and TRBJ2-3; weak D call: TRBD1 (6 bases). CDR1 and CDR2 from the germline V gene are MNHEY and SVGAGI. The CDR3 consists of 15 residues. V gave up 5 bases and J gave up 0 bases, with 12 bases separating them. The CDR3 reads CASSPWQGSTDTQYF. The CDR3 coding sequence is TGTGCCAGCAGTCCCTGGCAGGGGAGCACAGATACGCAGTATTTT.

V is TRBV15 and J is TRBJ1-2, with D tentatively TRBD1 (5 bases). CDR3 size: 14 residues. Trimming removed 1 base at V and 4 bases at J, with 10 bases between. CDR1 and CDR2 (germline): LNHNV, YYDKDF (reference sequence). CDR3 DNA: TGTGCCACCAGCAGAGGGGGGGTATCCTATGGCTACACCTTC. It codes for CATSRGGVSYGYTF.

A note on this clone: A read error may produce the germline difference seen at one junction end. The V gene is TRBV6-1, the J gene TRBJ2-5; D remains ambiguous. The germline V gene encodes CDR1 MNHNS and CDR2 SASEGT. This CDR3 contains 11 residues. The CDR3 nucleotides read TGTGCCGGCAGGAGTACCGAGACCCAGTACTTC. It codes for CAGRSTETQYF.

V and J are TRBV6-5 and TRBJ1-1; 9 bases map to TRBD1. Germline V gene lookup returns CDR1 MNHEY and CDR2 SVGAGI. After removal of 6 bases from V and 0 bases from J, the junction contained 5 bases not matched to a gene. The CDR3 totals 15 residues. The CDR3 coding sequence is TGTGCCAGCAGCCCGGACAGGGGTTTGAACACTGAAGCTTTCTTT. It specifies CASSPDRGLNTEAFF.

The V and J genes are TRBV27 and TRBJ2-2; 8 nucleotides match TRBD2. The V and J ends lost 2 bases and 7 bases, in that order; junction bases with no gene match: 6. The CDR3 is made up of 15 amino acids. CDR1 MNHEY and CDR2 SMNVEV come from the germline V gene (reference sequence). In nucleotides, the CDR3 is TGTGCCAGCAGTTTAGGAGGACTAGCCGACGGGGAGCTGTTTTTT. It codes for CASSLGGLADGELFF.